A selection of T cell receptor beta chains follows, all from one sample in a study of response to subunit inactivated influenza vaccine. TCRdb ran MiXCR on the RT-PCR reads and lists one entry per CDR3 protein. The sample contains some 500,000 distinct CDR3 sequences, about 25% of which appear only once. Specimen: CD4+ T cells sorted from PBMCs, collected 5 days after vaccination. The receptors derive from a man in his fifties who received an inactivated influenza vaccine. The CDR3 runs from the conserved cysteine through the conserved F or W. A D gene is named only where the DNA matches it firmly. Clone sizes are given selectively: once, few, many, or a class where the clone is expanded.

size: few
D: TRBD2
V: TRBV11-1
J: TRBJ2-1
DNA: TGTGCCAGCAGTACCCTACCGGGACTAGCGGGTAGCTCCTACAATGAGCAGTTCTTC
CDR3: CASSTLPGLAGSSYNEQFF

size: few
D: -
V: TRBV21-1
J: TRBJ2-7
DNA: TGTGCCAGCAGCAAAGGAAGGCAGGGGGCGTCCGAGCAGTACTTC
CDR3: CASSKGRQGASEQYF

size: few
D: -
V: TRBV6-1
J: TRBJ2-2
DNA: TGTGCCAGCAGACGAACAGGGAGCGGCACCGGGGAGCTGTTTTTT
CDR3: CASRRTGSGTGELFF

size: few
D: -
V: TRBV7-9
J: TRBJ2-2
DNA: TGTGCCAGCAGCTTAGAGACTCTAACCGGGGAGCTGTTTTTT
CDR3: CASSLETLTGELFF

size: -
D: TRBD2
V: TRBV12-3/TRBV12-4
J: TRBJ2-3
DNA: TGTGCCAGCAGTTCCGGTCCTAGCGGCCTTAGGACAGATACGCAGTATTTT
CDR3: CASSSGPSGLRTDTQYF

size: -
D: -
V: TRBV29-1
J: TRBJ2-1
DNA: TGCAGCGTTGAACCGACGGTGGATGAGCAGTTCTTC
CDR3: CSVEPTVDEQFF

size: many
D: -
V: TRBV28
J: TRBJ2-2
DNA: TGTGCCAGCCTCCGGAGAGAGGGATTCGGGGAGCTGTTTTTT
CDR3: CASLRREGFGELFF

size: -
D: TRBD2
V: TRBV10-3
J: TRBJ2-3
DNA: TGTGCCATCAGTCCCCAACTAGCGGCAAGCACAGATACGCAGTATTTT
CDR3: CAISPQLAASTDTQYF

size: -
D: -
V: TRBV7-2
J: TRBJ1-4
DNA: TGTGCCAGCAGCTTAAACGAGAATGAAAAACTGTTTTTT
CDR3: CASSLNENEKLFF

size: -
D: TRBD1
V: TRBV19
J: TRBJ2-7
DNA: TGTGCCAGTAGTATTTCGGGACAGGGGGCCCAGTTGCACTTC
CDR3: CASSISGQGAQLHF

size: -
D: TRBD1
V: TRBV20-1
J: TRBJ2-7
DNA: TGCAGTGCACTTCCGGGACAGGGGGCTATCTACGAGCAGTACTTC
CDR3: CSALPGQGAIYEQYF

size: few
D: -
V: TRBV5-1
J: TRBJ2-3
DNA: TGCGCCAGCAGCTTCCCCGACAACACAGATACGCAGTATTTT
CDR3: CASSFPDNTDTQYF

size: -
D: -
V: TRBV20-1
J: TRBJ2-4
DNA: TGCAGTGCTAGGGGGGACCCGGACGAACAAAACATTCAGTACTTC
CDR3: CSARGDPDEQNIQYF

size: -
D: -
V: TRBV20-1
J: TRBJ1-6
DNA: TGCAGTGCTAGGGTAGACGGGGGTTCACCCCTCCACTTT
CDR3: CSARVDGGSPLHF